These 22 T cell receptor beta chains were sequenced from one sample in a study of blood T cell repertoires in COVID-19. Libraries were prepared by immunoSEQ multiplex PCR; TCRdb keeps only in-frame clonotypes and omits some of them. Of more than 400,000 clones listed, 70% to 90% are singletons. Sequences were obtained from peripheral blood. Receptors originate from a human donor in a cohort sampled during active COVID-19.

The CDR3 reads CASTHGQEGSPLHF. The CDR3 DNA follows: TGTGCCAGTACCCACGGACAGGAAGGCTCACCCCTCCACTTT. V and J are TRBV19 and TRBJ1-6, with 7 nucleotides matching TRBD1. The CDR3 runs 14 residues. Germline V gives CDR1 LNHDA, CDR2 SQIVND (reference sequence). Trimming cost V 7 bases and J 10 bases; bases outside gene matches: 10.

This sequence joins TRBV15 and TRBJ2-7; 12 bases map to TRBD2. Germline V gene sequence: CDR1 LNHNV, CDR2 YYDKDF (reference sequence). This CDR3 comprises 15 residues. V lost 6 bases and J lost 7; bases outside the gene matches: 10. The CDR3 sequence: CATSNLAGGPAEQYF. CDR3 DNA sequence: TGTGCCACCAGTAATCTAGCGGGAGGGCCCGCTGAGCAGTACTTC.

This chain joins TRBV5-4 and TRBJ2-2; TRBD1 agrees at 7 bases. Germline CDR1 is SGHNT and CDR2 is YYREEE (reference sequence). The CDR3 consists of 15 residues. V gave up 4 bases and J gave up 4 bases; unmatched junction bases: 7. The DNA for the CDR3 is TGTGCCAGCAGCCCGACACAGGGGAGCACCGGGGAGCTGTTTTTT. Protein product: CASSPTQGSTGELFF. Looking up the rest from reference TRBV5-4 and TRBJ2-2 gives the full variable domain: ETGVTQSPTHLIKTRGQQVTLRCSSQSGHNTVSWYQQALGQGPQFIFQYYREEENGRGNFPPRFSGLQFPNYSSELNVNALELDDSALYLCASSPTQGSTGELFFGEGSRLTVL.

The chain recombines TRBV9 with TRBJ2-1; 7 nucleotides line up with TRBD2. Germline values: CDR1 SGDLS, CDR2 YYNGEE. With V trimmed by 2 bases and J by 5 bases, 7 bases remained unmatched. This CDR3 is built from 15 residues. The CDR3 DNA sequence: TGTGCCAGCAGCGTGGGCGGGAGCACCCACAATGAGCAGTTCTTC. Amino acids: CASSVGGSTHNEQFF.

The V gene is TRBV9, the J gene TRBJ2-7; 11 bases are a match to TRBD2. The length of the CDR3 is 14 residues. The germline V gene encodes CDR1 SGDLS and CDR2 YYNGEE. Unmatched junction bases numbered 3, after V lost 4 bases and J lost 3 bases. Written as DNA, the CDR3 is TGTGCCAGCAGCTCCGGGACTAGCGGCTACGAGCAGTACTTC. Its translation is CASSSGTSGYEQYF.

V is TRBV7-2 and J is TRBJ1-3; D might be TRBD1 (5 bases). CDR1 SGHTA and CDR2 FQGNSA come from the germline V gene. The CDR3 has 16 amino acids. Trimming shortened V by 0 bases and J by 1 base, and 10 bases separated the two germline ends. This chain's CDR3 is CASSLAPAGSGNTIYF. In DNA, the CDR3 is TGTGCCAGCAGCTTAGCGCCTGCAGGGTCTGGAAACACCATATATTTT. Complete variable domain (other parts from reference TRBV7-2 and TRBJ1-3): GAGVSQSPSNKVTEKGKDVELRCDPISGHTALYWYRQSLGQGLEFLIYFQGNSAPDKSGLPSDRFSAERTGGSVSTLTIQRTQQEDSAVYLCASSLAPAGSGNTIYFGEGSWLTVV.

This clone was seen a handful of times. The genes are TRBV30 and TRBJ1-2; the D is unclear. Germline V CDR1 and CDR2: GTSNPN, SVGIG (reference sequence). The CDR3 length is 11 residues. The V gene lost 0 bases and the J gene lost 8 bases, with 7 bases spanning the gap. In DNA form, the CDR3 reads TGTGCCTGGAGTGTATTGAGGGGCTACACCTTC. It encodes CAWSVLRGYTF. Full variable domain (outside the CDR3, taken from reference TRBV30 and TRBJ1-2): SQTIHQWPATLVQPVGSPLSLECTVEGTSNPNLYWYRQAAGRGLQLLFYSVGIGQISSEVPQNLSASRPQDRQFILSSKKLLLSDSGFYLCAWSVLRGYTFGSGTRLTVV.

This chain links TRBV6-5 with TRBJ1-2, with TRBD1 identical over 8 bases. With 0 bases clipped from V and 2 bases from J, the junction kept 2 bases outside the gene matches. This CDR3 contains 15 residues. Germline CDR1 and CDR2: MNHEY and SVGAGI. Here the CDR3 DNA reads TGTGCCAGCAGTTACTCGACAGGGGCCAACTATGGCTACACCTTC. Translating it yields CASSYSTGANYGYTF.

Remarks on this clone: Mismatch with germline at one junction end may stem from a read error. The chain combines TRBV7-7 with TRBJ1-5; 7 nucleotides agree with TRBD1. The CDR3 length is 19 residues. CDR1 and CDR2 from the germline V gene are SSHAT and FNYEAQ (reference sequence). CDR3 in DNA: TGTGCTAGCAGCTTAGTGACAGGGTCAATGCCCTGCTGCAATCAGCCCCAGCATTTT. This translates into CASSLVTGSMPCCNQPQHF.

The rearrangement joins TRBV6-5 to TRBJ1-2; D may be TRBD1 (5 bases). The CDR3 extends over 14 amino acids. V gave up 5 bases and J gave up 3 bases, with 13 bases separating them. The germline CDR1 and CDR2 sequences are MNHEY and SVGAGI. The DNA of the CDR3 is TGTGCCAGCAGTCCCCTCGAAGGGGACTATGGCTACACCTTC. Protein sequence: CASSPLEGDYGYTF.

Concerning this clone itself: A much larger clone differs from this one at a single base, so this may be a read error. This rearrangement joins TRBV27 to TRBJ2-1, with a weak D call TRBD1 (6 bases). This CDR3 comprises 14 residues. CDR1 is MNHEY, CDR2 SMNVEV, per germline (reference sequence). The V and J ends lost 6 bases and 5 bases respectively, with 14 bases between them. This chain's CDR3 is CASSQSTGNNEQFF. Written as DNA, the CDR3 is TGTGCCAGCAGCCAAAGCACAGGGAACAATGAGCAGTTCTTC.

This clone has just one count. The J gene is TRBJ2-3, the V gene TRBV4-2; D remains ambiguous. V was cut by 3 bases and J by 1 base, with 14 bases left in between. The length of the CDR3 is 16 residues. Germline V gene sequence: CDR1 LGHNA, CDR2 YNFKEQ. The CDR3 region has the DNA TGTGCCAGCAGCCAGCTTGGGTCCCGGGGCACAGATACGCAGTATTTT. Protein sequence: CASSQLGSRGTDTQYF.

Points on this clone: Other DNA sequences in the sample encode the same CDR3. The rearrangement joins TRBV5-1 to TRBJ1-1, with 7 nucleotides matching TRBD1. The CDR3 loop spans 14 amino acids. The germline V gene has CDR1 SGHRS and CDR2 YFSETQ. J was trimmed by 5 bases and V by 3 bases; bases with no gene match: 7. Here the CDR3 DNA reads TGCGCCAGCAGCTCGGAACAGGGGCGGACTGAAGCTTTCTTT. Translation gives CASSSEQGRTEAFF.

The sample holds a few counts of this clone. The chain joins TRBV2 to TRBJ1-5; perhaps TRBD1 as D (5 bases). The CDR3 extends over 16 amino acids. Trimming removed 4 bases from V and 0 bases from J, with 13 bases in between. Germline loops: CDR1 SNHLY, CDR2 FYNNEI. Written as DNA, the CDR3 is TGTGCCAGCAGTGTAGGGGCGGCGAATAGCAATCAGCCCCAGCATTTT. Translating it yields CASSVGAANSNQPQHF.

The V gene is TRBV6-1, the J gene TRBJ2-3; no firm D call. The CDR3 is 13 residues long. Trimming removed 2 bases from V and 5 bases from J, with 8 bases in between. Germline V gene lookup returns CDR1 MNHNS and CDR2 SASEGT. The CDR3 reads CASSENPLDTQYF. CDR3 bases: TGTGCCAGCAGTGAAAATCCCTTAGATACGCAGTATTTT.

J is TRBJ2-7 and V is TRBV7-2; tentatively, D is TRBD2 (5 bases). There are 14 residues in the CDR3. CDR1 is SGHTA and CDR2 is FQGNSA in the germline V gene. Trimming stripped 5 bases from V and 5 bases from J, with 16 bases between. The CDR3 coding sequence is TGTGCCAGCAGCCCCGGAACTAGTTCCCACGAGCAGTACTTC. It translates to CASSPGTSSHEQYF.

V and J are TRBV28 and TRBJ2-1; 15 bases fit TRBD2. This CDR3 spans 15 amino acids. V gave up 7 bases and J gave up 9 bases; unmatched junction bases: 7. The germline V gene encodes CDR1 MDHEN and CDR2 SYDVKM. The CDR3 DNA follows: TGTGCCAGCACCTCCGGACTAGCGGGAGGGCTTGAGCAGTTCTTC. Its translation is CASTSGLAGGLEQFF.

The chain is built from TRBV28 and TRBJ2-5; TRBD1 might be the D (6 bases). The CDR3 is 14 amino acids. V was trimmed by 5 bases and J by 5 bases, leaving 15 bases between them. Germline V lookup: CDR1 MDHEN, CDR2 SYDVKM. The CDR3 protein is CASSDTGLRETQYF. CDR3 bases: TGTGCCAGCAGTGATACAGGGTTAAGGGAGACCCAGTACTTC.

The gene calls are TRBV10-3 and TRBJ2-5; tentative D call: TRBD1 (6 bases). The germline V and J ends were trimmed by 7 bases and 5 bases, with 17 bases remaining between them. The CDR3 sequence is 14 residues long. Germline loops: CDR1 ENHRY, CDR2 SYGVKD. The CDR3 DNA reads TGTGCCATCAAGGAACAGGGCCCTCAGGAGACCCAGTACTTC. Amino acid sequence: CAIKEQGPQETQYF.

The V call is TRBV11-2, the J call TRBJ2-7; D perhaps matches TRBD2 (6 bases). The germline V gene has CDR1 SGHAT and CDR2 FQNNGV. The CDR3 extends over 16 amino acids. Trimming shortened V by 4 bases and J by 3 bases, and 19 bases separated the two germline ends. CDR3 amino acids: CASSSALQRANYEQYF. CDR3 in DNA: TGTGCCAGCAGCTCCGCTCTCCAGCGGGCCAACTACGAGCAGTACTTC.

This chain links TRBV6-4 with TRBJ2-7; possible D gene TRBD2, 6 bases. V lost 5 bases and J 4 bases, leaving 12 bases between the germline ends. CDR3 size: 13 residues. Germline V lookup: CDR1 MRHNA, CDR2 SNTAGT. In nucleotides, the CDR3 is TGTGCCAGCAGTTCGGGAGTTGGGTACGAGCAGTACTTC. As protein: CASSSGVGYEQYF.

The chain carries TRBV28 and TRBJ1-5; D is undetermined. Trimming cost V 10 bases and J 5 bases, with 15 bases left between them. This CDR3 is 13 amino acids long. Germline lookup yields CDR1 MDHEN and CDR2 SYDVKM. CDR3 region: CATSFGVYQPQHF. The CDR3 DNA reads TGTGCCACTTCCTTCGGGGTTTATCAGCCCCAGCATTTT. The full variable domain, completed using reference TRBV28 and TRBJ1-5, is DVKVTQSSRYLVKRTGEKVFLECVQDMDHENMFWYRQDPGLGLRLIYFSYDVKMKEKGDIPEGYSVSREKKERFSLILESASTNQTSMYLCATSFGVYQPQHFGDGTRLSIL.